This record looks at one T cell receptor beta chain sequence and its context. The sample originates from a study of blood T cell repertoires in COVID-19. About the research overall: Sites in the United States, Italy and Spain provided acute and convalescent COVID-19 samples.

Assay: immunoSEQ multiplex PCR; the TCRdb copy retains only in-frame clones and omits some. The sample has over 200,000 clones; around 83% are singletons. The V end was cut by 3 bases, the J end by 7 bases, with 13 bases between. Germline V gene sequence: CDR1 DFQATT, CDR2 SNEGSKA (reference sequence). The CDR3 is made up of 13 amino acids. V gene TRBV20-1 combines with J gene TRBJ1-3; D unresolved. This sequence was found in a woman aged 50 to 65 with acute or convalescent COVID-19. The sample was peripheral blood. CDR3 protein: CSASKPPENTIYF. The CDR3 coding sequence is TGCAGTGCTAGTAAGCCCCCGGAGAACACCATATATTTT.